These T cell receptor beta chains were read from a single sample in a study of blood T cell repertoires in COVID-19. Here immunoSEQ multiplex PCR was the method, and the copy in TCRdb shows in-frame clones only, minus some. This repertoire shows more than 75,000 clones, around 92% found once; its top ten account for around 2.9%. The sequencing sample was made of peripheral blood. The receptors shown here come from a man aged 45-65 years with COVID-19, enrolled during active disease. The CDR3 runs from the conserved cysteine through the conserved F or W. Expanded clones get a size class; other rows say once, few or many, or leave the size out.

V gene	clone size	J gene	CDR3 length	CDR3 protein
TRBV28	-	TRBJ1-4	14	CASSSSLGFEKLFF
TRBV5-6	-	TRBJ2-5	12	CASSLARETQYF
TRBV6-5	-	TRBJ1-1	15	CASRGYDTKNTEAFF
TRBV6-2/TRBV6-3	-	TRBJ1-1	15	CASSFGAISGTEAFF
TRBV4-3	-	TRBJ2-5	16	CASSQDGTSGGETQYF
TRBV10-3	-	TRBJ1-6	14	CAIRAGQGNSPLHF
TRBV7-3	-	TRBJ2-6	14	CASSLPKGANVLTF
TRBV19	once	TRBJ2-1	16	CASRYWRGANYNEQFF
TRBV2	-	TRBJ1-2	13	CASKEGQGYGYTF
TRBV7-9	-	TRBJ1-2	14	CASSLGQTNYGYTF